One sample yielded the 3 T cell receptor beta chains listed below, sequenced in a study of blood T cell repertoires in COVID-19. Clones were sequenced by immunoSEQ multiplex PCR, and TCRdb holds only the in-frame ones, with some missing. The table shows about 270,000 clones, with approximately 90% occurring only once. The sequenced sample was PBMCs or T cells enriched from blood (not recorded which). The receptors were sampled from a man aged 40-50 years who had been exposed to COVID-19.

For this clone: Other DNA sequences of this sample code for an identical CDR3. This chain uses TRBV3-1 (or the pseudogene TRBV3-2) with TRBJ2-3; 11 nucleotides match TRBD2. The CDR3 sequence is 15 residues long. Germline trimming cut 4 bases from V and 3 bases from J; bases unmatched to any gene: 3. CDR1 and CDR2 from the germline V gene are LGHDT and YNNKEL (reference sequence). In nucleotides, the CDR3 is TGTGCCAGCAGCCCCACTAGCGGGAGTACAGATACGCAGTATTTT. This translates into CASSPTSGSTDTQYF.

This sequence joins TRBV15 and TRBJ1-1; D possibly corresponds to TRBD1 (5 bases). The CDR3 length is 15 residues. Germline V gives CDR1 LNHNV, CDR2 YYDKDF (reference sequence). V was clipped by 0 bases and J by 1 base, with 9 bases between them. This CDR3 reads CATSRDGGGNTEAFF. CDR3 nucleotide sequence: TGTGCCACCAGCAGAGATGGGGGGGGGAACACTGAAGCTTTCTTT.

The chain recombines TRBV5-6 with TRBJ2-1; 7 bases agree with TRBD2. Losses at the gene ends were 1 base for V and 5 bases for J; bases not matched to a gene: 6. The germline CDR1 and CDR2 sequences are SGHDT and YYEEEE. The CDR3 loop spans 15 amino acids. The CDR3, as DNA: TGTGCCAGCAGCTTGAGTAGGACTAGTAACAATGAGCAGTTCTTC. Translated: CASSLSRTSNNEQFF.